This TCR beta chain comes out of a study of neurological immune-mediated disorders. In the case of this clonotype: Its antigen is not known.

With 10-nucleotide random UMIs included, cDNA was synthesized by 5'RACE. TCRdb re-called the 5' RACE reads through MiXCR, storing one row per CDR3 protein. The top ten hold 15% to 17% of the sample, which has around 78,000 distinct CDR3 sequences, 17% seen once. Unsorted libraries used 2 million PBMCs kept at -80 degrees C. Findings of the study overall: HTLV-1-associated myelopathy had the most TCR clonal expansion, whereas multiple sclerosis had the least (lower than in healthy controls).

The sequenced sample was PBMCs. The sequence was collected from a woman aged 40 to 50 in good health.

The CDR3 loop reads CSVEEEEQFF. CDR3 nucleotide sequence: TGCAGCGTTGAAGAGGAGGAGCAGTTCTTC. J is TRBJ2-1 and V is TRBV29-1; D is unresolved. V dropped 0 bases and J dropped 10 bases, with 4 bases sitting between them. Germline CDR1 SQVTM, CDR2 ANQGSEA. The CDR3 has 10 residues.